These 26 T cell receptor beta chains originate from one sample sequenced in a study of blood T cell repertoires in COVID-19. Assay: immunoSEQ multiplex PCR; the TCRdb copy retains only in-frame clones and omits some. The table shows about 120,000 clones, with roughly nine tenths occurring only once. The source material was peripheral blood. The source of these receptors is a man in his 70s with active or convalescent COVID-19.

CDR3 DNA: TGCGCCAGCAGCTTGAAACAGGGGGAGAATGAGCAGTTCTTC. This codes for CASSLKQGENEQFF. J is TRBJ2-1 and V is TRBV5-1; TRBD1 matches at 8 bases. The CDR3 runs to 14 residues. Trimming at V came to 1 base and at J to 7 bases, leaving 4 bases not matched to a gene. The germline V gene has CDR1 SGHRS and CDR2 YFSETQ.

The CDR3 bases are TGTGCCAGCAGCCAGCGGACAGGGGGTTCCACAGATACGCAGTATTTT. It yields the protein CASSQRTGGSTDTQYF. This chain connects TRBV7-2 to TRBJ2-3; TRBD1 aligns across 10 bases. Per germline, CDR1 SGHTA and CDR2 FQGNSA. Trimming took 5 bases from V and 2 from J; bases not matched to a gene: 7. This CDR3 is 16 amino acids long.

The CDR3 spells CASRGGQATNEKLFF. The CDR3 nucleotides are TGTGCCAGCAGGGGGGGACAGGCAACTAATGAAAAACTGTTTTTT. The rearrangement uses TRBV2 and TRBJ1-4; TRBD1 aligns across 8 bases. Germline values: CDR1 SNHLY, CDR2 FYNNEI. The CDR3 has 15 amino acids. V lost 6 bases and J lost 0; bases outside the gene matches: 3. Looking up the rest from reference TRBV2 and TRBJ1-4 gives the full variable domain: EPEVTQTPSHQVTQMGQEVILRCVPISNHLYFYWYRQILGQKVEFLVSFYNNEISEKSEIFDDQFSVERPDGSNFTLKIRSTKLEDSAMYFCASRGGQATNEKLFFGSGTQLSVL.

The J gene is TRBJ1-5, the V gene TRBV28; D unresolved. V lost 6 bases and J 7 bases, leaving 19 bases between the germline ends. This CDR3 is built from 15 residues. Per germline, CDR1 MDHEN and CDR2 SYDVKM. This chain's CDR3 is CASSPSDSSRQPQHF. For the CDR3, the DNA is TGTGCCAGCAGCCCCTCGGACTCCAGCCGGCAGCCCCAGCATTTT.

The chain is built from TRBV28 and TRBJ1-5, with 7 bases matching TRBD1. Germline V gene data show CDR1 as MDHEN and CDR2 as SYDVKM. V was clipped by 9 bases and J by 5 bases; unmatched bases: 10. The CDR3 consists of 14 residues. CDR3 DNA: TGTGCCAGTGGTTTGAGGGACAGTTATCAGCCCCAGCATTTT. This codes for CASGLRDSYQPQHF.

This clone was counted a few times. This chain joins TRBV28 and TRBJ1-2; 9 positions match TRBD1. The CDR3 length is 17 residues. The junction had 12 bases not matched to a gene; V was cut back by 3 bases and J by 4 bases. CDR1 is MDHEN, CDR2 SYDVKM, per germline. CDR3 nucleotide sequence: TGTGCCAGCAGTTTCCGGGACAGGGCTTCCCCTGCCTATGGCTACACCTTC. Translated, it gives CASSFRDRASPAYGYTF.

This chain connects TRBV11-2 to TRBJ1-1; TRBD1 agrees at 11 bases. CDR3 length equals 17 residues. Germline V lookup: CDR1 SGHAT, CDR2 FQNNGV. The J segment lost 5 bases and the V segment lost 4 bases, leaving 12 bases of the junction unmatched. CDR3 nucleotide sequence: TGTGCCAGCAGCTACTCGGACAGGGGGCTTGTGAGTACTGAAGCTTTCTTT. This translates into CASSYSDRGLVSTEAFF. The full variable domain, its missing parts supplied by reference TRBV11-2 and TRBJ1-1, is EAGVAQSPRYKIIEKRQSVAFWCNPISGHATLYWYQQILGQGPKLLIQFQNNGVVDDSQLPKDRFSAERLKGVDSTLKIQPAKLEDSAVYLCASSYSDRGLVSTEAFFGQGTRLTVV.

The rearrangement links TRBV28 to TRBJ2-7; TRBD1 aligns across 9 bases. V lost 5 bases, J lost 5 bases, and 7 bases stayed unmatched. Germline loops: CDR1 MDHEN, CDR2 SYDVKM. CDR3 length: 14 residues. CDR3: CASSRRDRVHEQYF. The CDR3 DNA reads TGTGCCAGCAGTCGCCGGGACAGGGTCCACGAGCAGTACTTC. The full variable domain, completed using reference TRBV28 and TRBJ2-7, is DVKVTQSSRYLVKRTGEKVFLECVQDMDHENMFWYRQDPGLGLRLIYFSYDVKMKEKGDIPEGYSVSREKKERFSLILESASTNQTSMYLCASSRRDRVHEQYFGPGTRLTVT.

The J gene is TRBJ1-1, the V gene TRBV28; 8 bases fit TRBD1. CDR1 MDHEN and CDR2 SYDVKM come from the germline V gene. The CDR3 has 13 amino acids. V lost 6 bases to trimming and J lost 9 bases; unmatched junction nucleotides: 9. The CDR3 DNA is TGTGCCAGCAGGAGTGGACAGGGCGAACAAGCTTTCTTT. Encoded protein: CASRSGQGEQAFF. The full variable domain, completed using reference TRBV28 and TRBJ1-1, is DVKVTQSSRYLVKRTGEKVFLECVQDMDHENMFWYRQDPGLGLRLIYFSYDVKMKEKGDIPEGYSVSREKKERFSLILESASTNQTSMYLCASRSGQGEQAFFGQGTRLTVV.

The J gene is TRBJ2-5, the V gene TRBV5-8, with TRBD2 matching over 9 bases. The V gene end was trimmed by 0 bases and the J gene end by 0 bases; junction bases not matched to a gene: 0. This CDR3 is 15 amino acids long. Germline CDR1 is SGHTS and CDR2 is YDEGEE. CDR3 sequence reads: CASSLGLADQETQYF. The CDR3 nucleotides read TGTGCCAGCAGCTTGGGACTAGCGGACCAAGAGACCCAGTACTTC.

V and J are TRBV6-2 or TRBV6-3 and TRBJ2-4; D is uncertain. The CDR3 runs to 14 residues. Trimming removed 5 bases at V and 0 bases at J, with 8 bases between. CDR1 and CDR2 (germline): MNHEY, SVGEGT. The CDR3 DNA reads TGTGCCAGCAGTCAGAATCTAGCCAAAAACATTCAGTACTTC. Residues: CASSQNLAKNIQYF.

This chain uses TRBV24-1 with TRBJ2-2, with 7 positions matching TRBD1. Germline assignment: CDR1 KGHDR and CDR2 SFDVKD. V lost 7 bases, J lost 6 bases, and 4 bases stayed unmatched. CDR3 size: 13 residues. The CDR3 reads CATSAGGPGELFF. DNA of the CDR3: TGTGCCACCAGCGCAGGGGGACCCGGGGAGCTGTTTTTT.

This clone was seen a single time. The CDR3 nucleotides read TGTGCCAGCAGCCCAAGGACAGGGGGCTGGCTGGATACGCAGTATTTT. Residues: CASSPRTGGWLDTQYF. The chain links TRBV13 to TRBJ2-3; 11 bases are shared with TRBD1. Germline CDR1 and CDR2: PRHDT and FYEKMQ (reference sequence). This CDR3 is built from 16 residues. The V segment lost 5 bases and the J segment 6 bases; nucleotides outside the gene matches: 10. Based on the CDR3 plus reference TRBV13 and TRBJ2-3, the full variable domain is AAGVIQSPRHLIKEKRETATLKCYPIPRHDTVYWYQQGPGQDPQFLISFYEKMQSDKGSIPDRFSAQQFSDYHSELNMSSLELGDSALYFCASSPRTGGWLDTQYFGPGTRLTVL.

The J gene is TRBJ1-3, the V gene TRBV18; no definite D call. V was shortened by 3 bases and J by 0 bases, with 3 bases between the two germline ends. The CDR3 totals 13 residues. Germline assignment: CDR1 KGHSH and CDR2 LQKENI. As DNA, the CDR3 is TGTGCCAGCTCACCGAGCTCTGGAAACACCATATATTTT. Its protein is CASSPSSGNTIYF. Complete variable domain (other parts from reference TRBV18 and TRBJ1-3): NAGVMQNPRHLVRRRGQEARLRCSPMKGHSHVYWYRQLPEEGLKFMVYLQKENIIDESGMPKERFSAEFPKEGPSILRIQQVVRGDSAAYFCASSPSSGNTIYFGEGSWLTVV.

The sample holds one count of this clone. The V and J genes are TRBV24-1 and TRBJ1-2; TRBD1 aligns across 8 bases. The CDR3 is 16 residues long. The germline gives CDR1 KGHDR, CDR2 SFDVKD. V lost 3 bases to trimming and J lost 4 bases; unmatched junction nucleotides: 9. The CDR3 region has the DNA TGTGCCACCAGTGATGGGGGACAGGTACCGACCTATGGCTACACCTTC. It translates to CATSDGGQVPTYGYTF.

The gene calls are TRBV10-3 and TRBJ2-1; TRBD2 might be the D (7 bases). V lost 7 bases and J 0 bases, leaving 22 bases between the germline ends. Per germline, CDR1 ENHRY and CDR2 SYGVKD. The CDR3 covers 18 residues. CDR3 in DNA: TGTGCCATCACGTCGGAGGGGGGAGGGGCGAGCTCCTACAATGAGCAGTTCTTC. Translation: CAITSEGGGASSYNEQFF.

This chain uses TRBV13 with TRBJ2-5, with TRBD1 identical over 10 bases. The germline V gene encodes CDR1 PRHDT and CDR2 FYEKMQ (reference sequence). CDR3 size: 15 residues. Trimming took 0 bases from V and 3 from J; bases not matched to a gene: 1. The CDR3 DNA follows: TGTGCCAGCAGCTTAGGAGGGACAGGGGAAGAGACCCAGTACTTC. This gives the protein CASSLGGTGEETQYF.

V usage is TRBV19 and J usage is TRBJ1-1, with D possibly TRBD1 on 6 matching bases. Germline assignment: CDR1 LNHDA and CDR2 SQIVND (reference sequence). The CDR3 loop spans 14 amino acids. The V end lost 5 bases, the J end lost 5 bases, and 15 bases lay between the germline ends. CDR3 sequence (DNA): TGTGCCAGTAGTCCTCAGGGGTATCGGACTGAAGCTTTCTTT. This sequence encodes CASSPQGYRTEAFF.

CDR3 region: CATSRERTSGKYEYNEQFF. CDR3 in DNA: TGTGCCACCAGCAGAGAGCGGACTAGCGGGAAGTATGAATACAATGAGCAGTTCTTC. The V gene is TRBV15, the J gene TRBJ2-1; 12 positions match TRBD2. CDR3 size: 19 residues. The V and J ends lost 0 bases and 4 bases, in that order; junction bases with no gene match: 10. Germline lookup yields CDR1 LNHNV and CDR2 YYDKDF (reference sequence).

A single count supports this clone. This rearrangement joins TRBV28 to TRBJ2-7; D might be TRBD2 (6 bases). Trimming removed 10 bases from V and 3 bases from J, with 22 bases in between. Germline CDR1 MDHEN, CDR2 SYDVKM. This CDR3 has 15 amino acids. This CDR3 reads CAILSSGTGDYEQYF. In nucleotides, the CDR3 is TGTGCCATCTTATCATCCGGGACTGGGGACTACGAGCAGTACTTC. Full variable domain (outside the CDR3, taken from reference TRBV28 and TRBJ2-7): DVKVTQSSRYLVKRTGEKVFLECVQDMDHENMFWYRQDPGLGLRLIYFSYDVKMKEKGDIPEGYSVSREKKERFSLILESASTNQTSMYLCAILSSGTGDYEQYFGPGTRLTVT.

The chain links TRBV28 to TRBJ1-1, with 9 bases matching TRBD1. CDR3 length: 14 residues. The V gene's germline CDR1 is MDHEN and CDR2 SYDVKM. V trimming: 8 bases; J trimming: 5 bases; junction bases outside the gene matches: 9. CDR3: CASGPGTGWTEAFF. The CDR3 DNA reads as TGTGCCAGCGGTCCCGGGACAGGGTGGACTGAAGCTTTCTTT.

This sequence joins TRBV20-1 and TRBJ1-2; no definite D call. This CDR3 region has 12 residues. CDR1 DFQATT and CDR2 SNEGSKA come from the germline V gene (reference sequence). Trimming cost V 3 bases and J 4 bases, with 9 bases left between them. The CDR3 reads CSASEEGYGYTF. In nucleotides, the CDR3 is TGCAGTGCTAGTGAGGAGGGCTATGGCTACACCTTC.

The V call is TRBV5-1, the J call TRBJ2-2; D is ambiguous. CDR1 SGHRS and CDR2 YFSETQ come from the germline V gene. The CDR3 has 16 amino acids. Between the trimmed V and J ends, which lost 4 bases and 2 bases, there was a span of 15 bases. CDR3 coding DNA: TGCGCCAGCAGCCCGTCAGTGGCCGTTAACACCGGGGAGCTGTTTTTT. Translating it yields CASSPSVAVNTGELFF.

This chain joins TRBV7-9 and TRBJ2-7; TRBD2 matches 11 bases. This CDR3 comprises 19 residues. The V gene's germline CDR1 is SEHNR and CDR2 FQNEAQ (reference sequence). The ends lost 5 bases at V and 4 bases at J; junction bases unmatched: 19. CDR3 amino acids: CASSPLGGEASGRTYEQYF. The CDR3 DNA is TGTGCCAGCAGCCCCTTGGGGGGCGAAGCTAGCGGGAGGACGTACGAGCAGTACTTC.

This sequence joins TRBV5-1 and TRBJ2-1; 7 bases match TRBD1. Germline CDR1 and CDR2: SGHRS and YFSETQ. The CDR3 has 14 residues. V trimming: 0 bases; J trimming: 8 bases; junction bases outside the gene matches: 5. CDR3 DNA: TGCGCCAGCAGCTTGGCATCCCAGGGGGATGAGCAGTTCTTC. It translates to CASSLASQGDEQFF. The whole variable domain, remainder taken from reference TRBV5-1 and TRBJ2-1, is KAGVTQTPRYLIKTRGQQVTLSCSPISGHRSVSWYQQTPGQGLQFLFEYFSETQRNKGNFPGRFSGRQFSNSRSEMNVSTLELGDSALYLCASSLASQGDEQFFGPGTRLTVL.

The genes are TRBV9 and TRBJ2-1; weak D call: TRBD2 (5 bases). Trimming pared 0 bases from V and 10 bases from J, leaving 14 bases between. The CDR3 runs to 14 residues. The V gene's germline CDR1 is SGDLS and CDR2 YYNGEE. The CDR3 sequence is CASSVGGPKDEQFF. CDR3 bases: TGTGCCAGCAGCGTAGGCGGGCCGAAAGACGAGCAGTTCTTC.